These 13 T cell receptor beta chains came from one sample sequenced in a study of post-analysis software for immune sequencing data. Unique molecular identifiers were present in the TCR beta cDNA libraries. TCRdb passed the PCR reads through MiXCR, listing each CDR3 protein once. The sample carries approximately 250,000 distinct CDR3 sequences, approximately 34% recorded once. These receptors' antigens are unknown. Study results and caveats: Controls showed lower frequencies than patients for roughly five TRBV segments, and TRBV5-6, TRBV5-1 and TRBV20-1 were among these.

The sequenced sample consisted of blood. The receptors originated from a girl aged 10 to 17 with multiple sclerosis.

V is TRBV20-1 and J is TRBJ1-5, with D possibly TRBD1 on 5 matching bases. The CDR3 extends over 16 amino acids. V was cut by 2 bases and J by 1 base, with 15 bases left in between. Germline V gene data show CDR1 as DFQATT and CDR2 as SNEGSKA (reference sequence). The CDR3 is CSARQGGFGSNQPQHF. DNA for the CDR3: TGCAGTGCTAGACAGGGTGGTTTTGGGAGCAATCAGCCCCAGCATTTT.

With regard to this clonotype: A read error is possible here, since a much larger clone lies one base away. This sequence joins TRBV4-1 and TRBJ2-7, with unresolved D. The V end lost 3 bases, the J end lost 7 bases, and 19 bases lay between the germline ends. This CDR3 is built from 15 residues. Germline V gene data show CDR1 as MGHRA and CDR2 as YSYEKL. As DNA, the CDR3 is TGCGCCAGCAGCCACGGCCCCATGGTTAAGGATGAGCAGTACTTC. Encoded protein: CASSHGPMVKDEQYF.

This clonotype was seen many times. V and J are TRBV6-1 and TRBJ2-7; 12 nucleotides agree with TRBD2. The CDR3 consists of 14 residues. CDR1 is MNHNS, CDR2 SASEGT, per germline. J was trimmed by 3 bases and V by 6 bases; bases with no gene match: 3. CDR3 in amino acids: CASRTSGGDYEQYF. In DNA, the CDR3 is TGTGCCAGCAGGACTAGCGGGGGAGACTACGAGCAGTACTTC.

This chain links TRBV24-1 with TRBJ2-2, with unresolved D. This CDR3 is built from 13 residues. Trimming took 9 bases from V and 3 from J, leaving 10 bases between them. CDR1 KGHDR and CDR2 SFDVKD come from the germline V gene. The CDR3 loop reads CATESPDTGELFF. In DNA form, the CDR3 reads TGTGCCACCGAGTCCCCGGACACCGGGGAGCTGTTTTTT.

This chain uses TRBV20-1 with TRBJ2-5, with 11 bases fitting TRBD1. The V segment lost 1 base and the J segment 1 base; nucleotides outside the gene matches: 2. The CDR3 runs to 15 residues. Germline V gene sequence: CDR1 DFQATT, CDR2 SNEGSKA (reference sequence). The CDR3 sequence: CSARAGTGGQETQYF. In DNA form, the CDR3 reads TGCAGTGCTAGAGCCGGGACAGGGGGCCAAGAGACCCAGTACTTC.

The V gene is TRBV7-9, the J gene TRBJ2-1, with D possibly being TRBD1 (6 bases). The length of the CDR3 is 15 residues. Trimming stripped 5 bases from V and 4 bases from J, with 15 bases between. Germline CDR1 reads SEHNR; CDR2 reads FQNEAQ (reference sequence). The CDR3 reads CASSDKGHLYNEQFF. CDR3 bases: TGTGCCAGCAGCGACAAGGGACATCTGTACAATGAGCAGTTCTTC. Supplemented by reference TRBV7-9 and TRBJ2-1, the full variable domain reads DTGVSQNPRHKITKRGQNVTFRCDPISEHNRLYWYRQTLGQGPEFLTYFQNEAQLEKSRLLSDRFSAERPKGSFSTLEIQRTEQGDSAMYLCASSDKGHLYNEQFFGPGTRLTVL.

This clonotype has just a few counts. The chain couples TRBV15 to TRBJ1-1, with 9 positions matching TRBD1. Germline trimming cut 0 bases from V and 1 base from J; bases unmatched to any gene: 12. The CDR3 length is 19 residues. Germline CDR1 and CDR2: LNHNV and YYDKDF (reference sequence). The CDR3 DNA sequence: TGTGCCACCAGCAGAGACGCATTCTGGACAGGGGCTACGAACACTGAAGCTTTCTTT. It codes for CATSRDAFWTGATNTEAFF.

About this clonotype: This may be a read error, as it is one base from a much larger clone. V usage is TRBV29-1 and J usage is TRBJ1-1; 12 bases are a match to TRBD1. In germline, CDR1 is SQVTM, CDR2 ANQGSEA. Trimming cost V 1 base and J 3 bases; bases outside gene matches: 6. The CDR3 is 16 amino acids. Here the CDR3 DNA reads TGCAGCGTTGAAGCGCCGGGACAGGGGGCTTACACTGAAGCTTTCTTT. The encoded protein is CSVEAPGQGAYTEAFF.

This clonotype appeared many times. J is TRBJ2-7 and V is TRBV28; 8 nucleotides align to TRBD2. The length of the CDR3 is 15 residues. In germline, CDR1 is MDHEN, CDR2 SYDVKM. After removal of 5 bases from V and 4 bases from J, the junction contained 10 bases not matched to a gene. The CDR3 region is CASSTRGSGEYEQYF. The CDR3 bases are TGTGCCAGCAGTACCCGGGGTAGCGGGGAATACGAGCAGTACTTC.

V is TRBV6-5 and J is TRBJ1-2; no firm D call. The V and J ends lost 6 bases and 6 bases respectively, with 20 bases between them. Germline lookup yields CDR1 MNHEY and CDR2 SVGAGI. The CDR3 loop spans 15 amino acids. This chain's CDR3 is CASSKAEGWWHGYTF. CDR3 coding DNA: TGTGCCAGCAGCAAGGCTGAGGGTTGGTGGCATGGCTACACCTTC.

The J gene is TRBJ1-2, the V gene TRBV12-3 or TRBV12-4; D gene uncertain. V gave up 6 bases and J gave up 6 bases, with 17 bases separating them. The CDR3 sequence is 14 residues long. In nucleotides, the CDR3 is TGTGCCAGCAGACCCCCCTCGGGAGGGCATGGCTACACCTTC. It codes for CASRPPSGGHGYTF.

The chain joins TRBV5-1 to TRBJ2-1, with 7 bases aligning to TRBD2. J lost 4 bases, V lost 0 bases, and 10 bases had no gene match. CDR1 and CDR2 from the germline V gene are SGHRS and YFSETQ. This CDR3 spans 17 amino acids. CDR3 sequence: CASSLDYPGGSYNEQFF. The CDR3 DNA reads TGCGCCAGCAGCTTGGATTACCCAGGCGGGAGTTACAATGAGCAGTTCTTC.

Ten or more counts support this clonotype. The rearrangement uses TRBV7-9 and TRBJ2-1; 9 positions agree with TRBD2. The length of the CDR3 is 15 residues. CDR1 is SEHNR, CDR2 FQNEAQ, per germline (reference sequence). V gave up 3 bases and J gave up 4 bases; unmatched junction bases: 4. In DNA form, the CDR3 reads TGTGCCAGCAGCTTCGGTAGCGGGAGATACAATGAGCAGTTCTTC. As protein: CASSFGSGRYNEQFF.